Listed below are T cell receptor beta chains from one sample, sequenced in a study of shared clonotypes between healthy human individuals. Assay used: immunoSEQ multiplex PCR; TCRdb lists only in-frame clones, some missing. The table shows 2.3 million or so clones, with over 90% occurring only once. The sequencing sample was made of naive CD4+ T cells from PBMCs. These receptors were taken from a man aged 18 to 29 in good health. Some clones in this sample may be carry-over from other donors' samples. Each CDR3 is given with its conserved first and last residue.

V,J,length,CDR3
TRBV6-1,TRBJ2-1,15,CASIPGTSGHNEQFF
TRBV7-8,TRBJ2-5,11,CASNRYGTQYF
TRBV5-1,TRBJ2-3,15,CASSFGRETTDTQYF
TRBV25-1,TRBJ2-1,15,CASSEAGGGYNEQFF
TRBV7-3,TRBJ1-5,15,CASSLRSRGGQPQHF
TRBV7-2,TRBJ1-1,12,CASSLRGFEAFF
TRBV9,TRBJ1-5,16,CASRNRDRVRSQPQHF
TRBV19,TRBJ2-3,15,CASSMQGPSTDTQYF
TRBV11-2,TRBJ2-5,16,CASSLVAGGVAKTQYF
TRBV15,TRBJ2-2,15,CATSRGGADTGELFF
TRBV5-4,TRBJ2-7,15,CASSKTSTLSYEQYF
TRBV11-2,TRBJ1-1,16,CASSPGQSFLNTEAFF
TRBV4-2,TRBJ1-5,13,CASSQDLWGPQHF
TRBV6-6,TRBJ2-3,13,CASRKGLTDTQYF
TRBV9,TRBJ2-5,16,CASSVAGGVGQETQYF
TRBV5-3,TRBJ1-2,14,CARSFPSYPYGYTF
TRBV7-9,TRBJ2-7,15,CASNKAGTGSYEQYF